Listed below are T cell receptor beta chains from one sample, sequenced in a study of CD8 T cells in Susac syndrome. TCRdb ran MiXCR on the immunoSEQ multiplex PCR reads and lists one entry per CDR3 protein. The sample contains 100,000 to 150,000 distinct CDR3 sequences, just under 95% of which appear only once. Sequencing was performed on CD8+ T cells from PBMCs. All receptors come from a human donor with Susac syndrome. Both conserved end residues are part of each CDR3. A D gene is named only where the DNA matches it firmly. Clone sizes are given selectively: once, few, many, or a class where the clone is expanded.

size	D	V	J	CDR3	DNA
once	.	TRBV20-1	TRBJ2-7	CSAGGGVSYEQYF	TGCAGTGCCGGGGGTGGGGTCTCCTACGAGCAGTACTTC
.	TRBD1	TRBV14	TRBJ1-4	CASSPQGFTNEKLFF	TGTGCCAGCAGCCCACAGGGGTTTACTAATGAAAAACTGTTTTTT
.	.	TRBV6-4	TRBJ2-3	CASSATASTDTQYF	TGTGCCAGCAGTGCGACCGCTAGCACAGATACGCAGTATTTT
.	.	TRBV29-1	TRBJ1-2	CSVERGAGYGYTF	TGCAGCGTTGAGAGGGGGGCTGGCTATGGCTACACCTTC
.	TRBD1	TRBV6-2/TRBV6-3	TRBJ1-5	CASSYPEGAWPQHF	TGTGCCAGCAGTTACCCGGAGGGGGCATGGCCCCAGCATTTT
.	TRBD2	TRBV4-1	TRBJ2-2	CASSPPASGITGELFF	TGCGCCAGCAGCCCCCCGGCTAGCGGGATCACCGGGGAGCTGTTTTTT
.	.	TRBV15	TRBJ1-2	CATSVGTEFYGYTF	TGTGCCACCAGCGTCGGGACGGAGTTCTATGGCTACACCTTC
.	.	TRBV9	TRBJ2-1	CASSGPRDTHNEQFF	TGTGCCAGCAGCGGACCTCGGGACACTCACAATGAGCAGTTCTTC
once	TRBD1	TRBV27	TRBJ2-5	CASSFRGQQETQYF	TGTGCCAGCAGTTTTCGGGGACAGCAAGAGACCCAGTACTTC
.	.	TRBV6-1	TRBJ1-2	CASSDDQVSGSYGYTF	TGTGCCAGCAGTGACGACCAGGTTAGCGGTTCCTATGGCTACACCTTC
.	.	TRBV12-3/TRBV12-4	TRBJ1-1	CASRLGGAEAFF	TGTGCCAGCAGGCTGGGGGGGGCTGAAGCTTTCTTT
.	.	TRBV9	TRBJ2-4	CASSVEAGVNIQYF	TGTGCCAGCAGCGTAGAGGCAGGGGTAAACATTCAGTACTTC
.	.	TRBV14	TRBJ2-1	CASSLWETSASNEQFF	TGTGCCAGCAGCCTTTGGGAGACTAGTGCTTCCAATGAGCAGTTCTTC
.	TRBD2	TRBV20-1	TRBJ2-3	CSSALAGGITDTQYF	TGCAGCTCCGCCCTAGCGGGAGGTATCACAGATACGCAGTATTTT
once	.	TRBV14	TRBJ1-1	CASSQPPALNTEAFF	TGTGCCAGCAGCCAACCGCCGGCTCTGAACACTGAAGCTTTCTTT
once	.	TRBV27	TRBJ1-6	CASSAFRDNSPLHF	TGTGCCAGCAGTGCTTTCAGGGATAATTCACCCCTCCACTTT
.	TRBD1	TRBV30	TRBJ2-3	CAWSIMGQGRDTQYF	TGTGCCTGGAGTATAATGGGACAGGGGAGAGATACGCAGTATTTT